This T cell receptor beta chain was sequenced in a study of immune heterogeneity within non-small cell lung tumors. Study observations and caveats: For local T-cell clonality, the correlation with local tumor mutational burden was moderate but significant (R 0.3 to 0.4).

With 32 V and 13 J primers, multiplex PCR amplified the TCR beta CDR3. One entry per CDR3 protein, called by TCRdb with MiXCR from the multiplex PCR reads. The top ten clones hold around 28% of a sample with some 2,000 distinct CDR3 sequences, 25% to 30% of them seen once. In its sample, this clonotype is medium-sized (0.01 to 0.1%). Antigen specificity is unknown. Template input, which was bulk tumor genomic DNA, totaled about 630 ng per sample. From each primary tumor, several far-apart biopsies were obtained during surgery. Their non-small cell lung cancer was newly diagnosed and untreated, and the patients underwent curative surgery. Unmatched junction bases numbered 14, after V lost 1 base and J lost 6 bases. The germline gives CDR1 MGHRA, CDR2 YSYEKL. This CDR3 is built from 18 residues.

This clonotype originated in a man aged 60-69 years with non-small cell lung cancer. This chain connects TRBV4-1 to TRBJ2-2, with 7 nucleotides matching TRBD2. Sequenced material: lung tumor tissue. CDR3 sequence reads: CASSQGVARTRFSGELFF. In nucleotides, the CDR3 is TGCGCCAGCAGCCAAGGAGTGGCGAGGACTAGGTTTTCCGGGGAGCTGTTTTTT.